The source of this TCR beta chain is a study of T cell responses to AZD1222 COVID-19 vaccine. Whole-study findings and limits: Spike-specific TCR breadth and depth went up after people got two AZD1222 doses. The reported proportion of spike-specific TCRs targeting unmutated variant regions was nearly half. Sampling captured repertoires only after the peak T cell response. Baseline serology detected seropositivity in only 5 to 7 AZD1222 recipients.

In the case of this clone: Its cognate antigen is unknown.

This table comes from immunoSEQ multiplex PCR, and its TCRdb copy is limited to in-frame clones, with some not included. The table has 13,000 or so clones, 70% to 85% seen once; the top ten hold approximately 40%. The germline gives CDR1 SNHLY, CDR2 FYNNEI. The germline V and J ends were trimmed by 1 base and 3 bases, with 10 bases remaining between them. This CDR3 contains 15 residues. The sample in question was peripheral blood, obtained 28 days after the second AZD1222 dose. This TCR was sampled from an adult who received the AZD1222 COVID-19 vaccine. The chain recombines TRBV2 with TRBJ1-5, with D possibly being TRBD1 (6 bases). CDR3 in DNA: TGTGCCAGCAGTGAAGAGGGGGACACCAATCAGCCCCAGCATTTT. The encoded protein is CASSEEGDTNQPQHF.